The T cell receptor (beta chain) under discussion was sequenced for a study of regulatory T cells in long-lasting Graves disease. Study results and limitations: New patients shared fewer public clonotypes (around 970) than persistent patients did (approximately 2,700).

Regarding time point: newly diagnosed GD, antithyroid drugs for less than 3 months. From PBMCs, RNA was extracted and then used to make the TCR library. Graves' disease diagnosis used American Thyroid Association guidelines. As regards this clonotype: Its antigen is not identified.

Germline assignment: CDR1 SGHRS and CDR2 YFSETQ. Trimming shortened V by 3 bases and J by 4 bases, and 23 bases separated the two germline ends. This CDR3 comprises 18 residues. Arm-PCR with iRepertoire HTBI primers amplified the CDR3 regions for these TCR beta libraries. TCRdb used MiXCR to reprocess the multiplex PCR reads, holding one entry per CDR3 protein. The table shows 400,000 to 500,000 distinct CDR3 sequences, with roughly 15% occurring only once. Another study also made use of these data, one on T cells in Graves' hyperthyroidism and ophthalmopathy. In that study: Disease duration under 2 months; hyperthyroidism patients were aged 18 to 65. First-round RT-PCR of the TCR CDR3 relied on the HTBI primer set.

Sequencing was performed on peripheral blood mononuclear cells (PBMCs), taken at new diagnosis, from a patient treated with antithyroid drugs. J is TRBJ2-1 and V is TRBV5-1, with D possibly being TRBD1 (8 bases). This sequence was found in a woman aged 18-29 years with Graves disease. CDR3 loop: CASSSTTDRAGAYNEQFF. As DNA, the CDR3 is TGCGCCAGCAGCTCGACCACGGACAGGGCGGGGGCTTACAATGAGCAGTTCTTC.